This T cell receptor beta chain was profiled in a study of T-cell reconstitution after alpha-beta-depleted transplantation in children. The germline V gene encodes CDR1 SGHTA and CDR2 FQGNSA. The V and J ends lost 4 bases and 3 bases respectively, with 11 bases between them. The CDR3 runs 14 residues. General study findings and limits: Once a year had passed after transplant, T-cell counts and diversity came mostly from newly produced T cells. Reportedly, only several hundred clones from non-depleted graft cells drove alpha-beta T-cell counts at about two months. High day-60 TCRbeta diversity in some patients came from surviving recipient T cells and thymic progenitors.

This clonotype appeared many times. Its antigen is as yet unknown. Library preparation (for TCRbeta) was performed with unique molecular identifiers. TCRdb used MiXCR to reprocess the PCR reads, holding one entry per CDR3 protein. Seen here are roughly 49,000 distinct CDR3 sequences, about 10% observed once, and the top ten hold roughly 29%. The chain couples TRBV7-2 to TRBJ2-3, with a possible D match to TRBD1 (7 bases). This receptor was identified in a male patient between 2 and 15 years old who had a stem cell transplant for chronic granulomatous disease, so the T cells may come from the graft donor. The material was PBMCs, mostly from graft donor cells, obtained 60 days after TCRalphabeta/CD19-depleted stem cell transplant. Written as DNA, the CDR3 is TGTGCCAGCAGCTCCAGGGGGGTAACAGATACGCAGTATTTT. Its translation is CASSSRGVTDTQYF.